The rows below give T cell receptor beta chains drawn from one sample of a study of shared clonotypes between healthy human individuals. The protocol was immunoSEQ multiplex PCR, while the TCRdb copy is restricted to in-frame clones and leaves out a portion. The sample holds roughly 2.1 million clones, under 95% seen once. The sample was naive CD8+ T cells from PBMCs. Receptors were obtained from a man between 18 and 29 years old in good health. Some clones in this sample may be carry-over from other donors' samples. Each CDR3 is given with its conserved first and last residue. The D gene is left open where the match is weak. Where a row states a size, it is once, few, many or the class of an expanded clone; other rows omit it.

>TRBJ1-5|-|TRBV7-9|-
CASSRANQPQHF
TGTGCCAGCTCCAGGGCAAATCAGCCCCAGCATTTT
>TRBJ2-7|-|TRBV6-1|-
CASSPLSSYEQYF
TGTGCCAGCAGTCCCCTTTCTTCCTACGAGCAGTACTTC
>TRBJ2-1|-|TRBV9|-
CASSVASYNEQFF
TGTGCCAGCAGCGTAGCTTCCTACAATGAGCAGTTCTTC
>TRBJ1-2|-|TRBV5-6|-
CASSLGHSNYGYTF
TGTGCCAGCAGCCTTGGTCACAGTAACTATGGCTACACCTTC
>TRBJ2-1|-|TRBV4-1|-
CASAPGASSGNEQFF
TGCGCCAGTGCTCCTGGGGCTAGTTCTGGCAATGAGCAGTTCTTC
>TRBJ2-7|TRBD2|TRBV28|once
CASSLLVAGETDYEQYF
TGTGCCAGCAGTTTACTCGTGGCGGGAGAGACGGACTACGAGCAGTACTTC
>TRBJ2-2|-|TRBV7-3|-
CASSLNLGATGELFF
TGTGCCAGCAGCTTAAATCTGGGGGCCACCGGGGAGCTGTTTTTT
>TRBJ2-2|TRBD2|TRBV27|-
CASSLAGGPGGELFF
TGTGCCAGCAGTTTAGCGGGAGGGCCTGGCGGGGAGCTGTTTTTT
>TRBJ1-3|TRBD1|TRBV9|-
CASSVAGTGSSGNTIYF
TGTGCCAGCAGCGTAGCCGGGACAGGAAGCTCTGGAAACACCATATATTTT
>TRBJ2-7|-|TRBV28|-
CASSLGRVEQYF
TGTGCCAGCAGTCTCGGACGGGTCGAGCAGTACTTC
>TRBJ1-2|-|TRBV7-8|-
CASSLDRDYGYTF
TGTGCCAGCAGCCTAGACAGAGACTATGGCTACACCTTC
>TRBJ2-7|TRBD2|TRBV13|-
CASSSAGLGSYEQYF
TGTGCCAGCAGCTCCGCGGGACTAGGGTCCTACGAGCAGTACTTC
>TRBJ1-2|-|TRBV6-1|-
CASSEFSGPYHYGYTF
TGTGCCAGCAGTGAATTTTCGGGGCCTTATCACTATGGCTACACCTTC